The 9 T cell receptor beta chains in this list originate from one sample, sequenced in a study of T cells in Graves' hyperthyroidism and ophthalmopathy. Using RNA transcripts as the source, TCR beta CDR3 regions were amplified. Using the HTBI primer set, a first-round RT-PCR was run on the TCR CDR3. From the multiplex PCR reads, TCRdb called clonotypes with MiXCR, one entry per CDR3 protein. The sample lists under 300,000 distinct CDR3 sequences, approximately 14% seen once, with over 25% in the top ten. The sample was blood. The receptors shown here come from a woman aged 50 to 60 with Graves' hyperthyroidism that later progressed to Graves' ophthalmopathy.

The chain employs TRBV29-1 and TRBJ1-2; D call uncertain. CDR3 length equals 10 residues. Germline loops: CDR1 SQVTM, CDR2 ANQGSEA. Trimming removed 6 bases at V and 8 bases at J, with 10 bases between. The CDR3 DNA follows: TGCAGCGTGGTAAAAGGGGGCTACACCTTC. This codes for CSVVKGGYTF.

This clonotype appeared many times. The rearrangement uses TRBV5-1 and TRBJ2-2; D is uncertain. Trimming stripped 0 bases from V and 3 bases from J, with 15 bases between. The CDR3 has 17 residues. CDR1 and CDR2 (germline): SGHRS, YFSETQ. CDR3 residues: CASSLGPQLMDTGELFF. The CDR3 DNA reads TGCGCCAGCAGCTTGGGCCCCCAACTGATGGACACCGGGGAGCTGTTTTTT.

This clonotype has at least ten counts. This chain joins TRBV28 and TRBJ2-1; a possible D gene is TRBD2 (6 bases). The V end was cut by 8 bases, the J end by 4 bases, with 6 bases between. The CDR3 runs 11 residues. Germline lookup yields CDR1 MDHEN and CDR2 SYDVKM. CDR3: CASGGYNEQFF. Here the CDR3 DNA reads TGTGCCAGCGGGGGGTACAATGAGCAGTTCTTC.

Ten or more counts support this clonotype. The genes are TRBV28 and TRBJ1-1; D uncertain. The germline gives CDR1 MDHEN, CDR2 SYDVKM. The CDR3 has 13 residues. The V gene lost 7 bases and the J gene lost 5 bases, with 14 bases spanning the gap. The CDR3 DNA follows: TGTGCCAGCACCTCGTCGGGTTCTACTGAAGCTTTCTTT. Protein sequence: CASTSSGSTEAFF.

Concerning this clonotype itself: A much larger clonotype is one base distant, so this may be a read error. The CDR3 DNA reads as TGTGCCAGCAGTCGGGGGGGGGGCGGTGGGGCCAACGTCCTGACTTTC. Translating gives CASSRGGGGGANVLTF. The chain couples TRBV12-3 or TRBV12-4 to TRBJ2-6, with 8 bases lining up with TRBD2. Trimming took 5 bases from V and 3 from J; bases not matched to a gene: 6. CDR3 length: 16 residues.

The rearrangement links TRBV20-1 to TRBJ1-5; D is uncertain. The CDR3 covers 13 residues. Trimming took 1 base from V and 6 from J, leaving 10 bases between them. Germline V CDR1 and CDR2: DFQATT, SNEGSKA (reference sequence). CDR3 bases: TGCAGTGCTAGAGCTGATCCTGGTCAGCCCCAGCATTTT. It codes for CSARADPGQPQHF.

This clonotype was found many times. This chain connects TRBV2 to TRBJ2-7; 10 positions match TRBD1. The CDR3 consists of 15 residues. V shed 5 bases and J 1 base; nucleotides not matched to a gene: 5. Germline CDR1 SNHLY, CDR2 FYNNEI. CDR3 residues: CASSSDRGRSYEQYF. In DNA form, the CDR3 reads TGTGCCAGCAGTTCGGACAGGGGGAGATCCTACGAGCAGTACTTC.

This clonotype was recorded at least ten times. The chain employs TRBV7-2 and TRBJ2-1, with TRBD2 matching over 8 bases. The V gene end was trimmed by 2 bases and the J gene end by 0 bases; junction bases not matched to a gene: 3. Germline V gene data show CDR1 as SGHTA and CDR2 as FQGNSA. The CDR3 has 16 amino acids. The CDR3 sequence: CASSLYGRGSYNEQFF. DNA of the CDR3: TGTGCCAGCAGCTTATACGGGAGGGGCTCCTACAATGAGCAGTTCTTC.

This clonotype was picked up many times. The rearrangement links TRBV28 to TRBJ1-2; TRBD1 matches 10 bases. This CDR3 region has 14 residues. Per germline, CDR1 MDHEN and CDR2 SYDVKM. Trimming took 5 bases from V and 3 from J; bases not matched to a gene: 3. The CDR3 loop reads CASSEDRGDYGYTF. The CDR3 DNA sequence: TGTGCCAGCAGTGAGGACAGGGGGGACTATGGCTACACCTTC.